Listed below are T cell receptor beta chains from one sample, sequenced in a study of blood T cells in healthy people across ages. TCRdb called the 5' RACE reads again in MiXCR, with one record for every CDR3 protein. The repertoire has 1.5 million to 2 million distinct CDR3 sequences, approximately 30% of them found once; the top ten carry approximately 7.7%. Sequencing was carried out using blood. The receptors were gathered from a woman under 40 in good health. Both conserved end residues are part of each CDR3. The D gene is left open where the match is weak. Rows give clone size only sometimes, using once, few, many, or a class for an expanded clone.

cdr3_aa cdr3_nt v_call d_call j_call clone_size
CASSLRPSASGEFYNEQFF TGTGCCAGCAGTTTGAGACCTTCGGCTAGCGGGGAATTCTACAATGAGCAGTTCTTC TRBV12-3/TRBV12-4 TRBD2 TRBJ2-1 few
CSAIYRTSGIWGETQYF TGCAGTGCTATATACCGAACTAGCGGGATATGGGGGGAGACCCAGTACTTC TRBV20-1 TRBD2 TRBJ2-5 NA
CSYGTGSYEQYF TGCAGCTACGGGACAGGGTCCTACGAGCAGTACTTC TRBV29-1 TRBD1 TRBJ2-7 many
CAISESPDSPYEQYF TGCGCCATCAGTGAGTCGCCGGACAGTCCCTACGAGCAGTACTTC TRBV10-3 NA TRBJ2-7 few
CASSLDRVGLQETQYF TGTGCCAGCAGTTTAGATAGGGTAGGACTCCAAGAGACCCAGTACTTC TRBV28 NA TRBJ2-5 few
CAWRASAVGTQYF TGTGCCTGGAGAGCTAGCGCGGTTGGGACCCAGTACTTC TRBV30 NA TRBJ2-5 NA
CASSQDTAIQETQYF TGCGCCAGCAGCCAAGATACAGCAATCCAAGAGACCCAGTACTTC TRBV4-1 NA TRBJ2-5 NA
CASSLSKVYEQYF TGTGCCAGCAGTTTATCGAAGGTCTACGAGCAGTACTTC TRBV27 NA TRBJ2-7 NA
CSARDGTQPQHF TGCAGTGCTAGAGATGGTACTCAGCCCCAGCATTTT TRBV20-1 NA TRBJ1-5 NA
CASSHEGRHPDGYTF TGTGCCAGCAGCCATGAAGGGCGGCACCCGGATGGCTACACCTTC TRBV3-1 NA TRBJ1-2 few
CASSQEEVTGRDYTF TGTGCCAGCAGCCAGGAAGAGGTAACAGGGAGAGACTACACCTTC TRBV4-2 NA TRBJ1-2 NA
CSVEGGQGVNEQYF TGCAGCGTTGAAGGCGGACAGGGGGTCAATGAGCAGTACTTC TRBV29-1 TRBD1 TRBJ2-5 NA
CASSLARQSDYGYTF TGCGCCAGCAGCTTGGCTCGTCAGAGCGATTATGGCTACACCTTC TRBV5-1 NA TRBJ1-2 few
CSAREEREVYNEQFF TGCAGTGCTAGAGAGGAGCGGGAGGTCTACAATGAGCAGTTCTTC TRBV20-1 TRBD2 TRBJ2-1 NA
CSVGTVADAGQFF TGCAGCGTTGGTACAGTTGCGGATGCGGGGCAGTTCTTC TRBV29-1 NA TRBJ2-1 NA
CASSLAGRGYGELFF TGTGCCAGCAGCTTGGCCGGGAGAGGATACGGGGAGCTGTTTTTT TRBV5-5 NA TRBJ2-2 few
CASSKGQGGNQPQHF TGTGCCAGCAGCAAAGGACAGGGGGGTAATCAGCCCCAGCATTTT TRBV6-6 TRBD1 TRBJ1-5 few
CSAREAAGMETQYF TGCAGTGCTAGAGAAGCGGCGGGCATGGAGACCCAGTACTTC TRBV20-1 NA TRBJ2-5 many
CASSSGQGGNYGYTF TGTGCCAGCAGCTCCGGACAGGGAGGTAACTATGGCTACACCTTC TRBV9 TRBD1 TRBJ1-2 many
CSYNSGSYQEAQYF TGCAGTTATAATAGCGGGTCGTACCAAGAGGCCCAGTACTTC TRBV20-1 TRBD2 TRBJ2-4 NA
CASRRQGPYEQYF TGTGCCAGCAGGCGACAGGGACCCTACGAGCAGTACTTC TRBV12-3/TRBV12-4 TRBD1 TRBJ2-7 many
CASSREAGGFTYNEQFF TGTGCCAGCAGCCGGGAAGCGGGAGGGTTCACCTACAATGAGCAGTTCTTC TRBV3-1 TRBD2 TRBJ2-1 NA
CASSLGTGGISAKNIQYF TGTGCCAGCAGTTTAGGGACAGGGGGTATATCGGCCAAAAACATTCAGTACTTC TRBV28 TRBD1 TRBJ2-4 many
CASRQAGSSGNTIYF TGTGCCAGCAGGCAAGCCGGAAGCTCTGGAAACACCATATATTTT TRBV14 NA TRBJ1-3 NA
CASTLLRDTQYF TGTGCCAGCACCCTGCTCAGAGATACGCAGTATTTT TRBV12-3/TRBV12-4 NA TRBJ2-3 NA
CSANSAGPQETQYF TGCAGTGCTAACAGCGCAGGACCCCAAGAGACCCAGTACTTC TRBV20-1 NA TRBJ2-5 NA
CSARTLGTGWNTEAFF TGCAGTGCTAGAACCCTGGGTACAGGGTGGAACACTGAAGCTTTCTTT TRBV20-1 NA TRBJ1-1 NA
CASSLFPGTNTGELFF TGTGCCAGCAGTTTGTTCCCGGGAACGAACACCGGGGAGCTGTTTTTT TRBV12-3/TRBV12-4 NA TRBJ2-2 NA
CASSYSGTTSREQFF TGCGCCAGCAGCTATTCCGGGACAACCTCCAGGGAGCAGTTCTTC TRBV5-1 NA TRBJ2-1 few
CAWRGQGAGGANVLTF TGTGCCTGGAGGGGCCAGGGTGCGGGAGGGGCCAACGTCCTGACTTTC TRBV30 NA TRBJ2-6 many
CASSLTAITDTQYF TGCGCCAGCAGCTTGACGGCTATTACAGATACGCAGTATTTT TRBV5-1 NA TRBJ2-3 NA
CASRRPGPYAGNTIYF TGCGCCAGCCGCCGGCCAGGGCCGTATGCTGGAAACACCATATATTTT TRBV5-1 NA TRBJ1-3 NA
CAALGLPEGCTF TGTGCCGCCCTCGGACTCCCGGAAGGCTGCACCTTC TRBV30 NA TRBJ1-2 NA
CASRPQGRWTEAFF TGTGCCAGCAGGCCACAGGGAAGGTGGACTGAAGCTTTCTTT TRBV27 NA TRBJ1-1 few
CASSPLGLAGRCGETQYF TGTGCCAGCAGTCCTTTGGGACTAGCGGGGAGGTGTGGGGAGACCCAGTACTTC TRBV27 TRBD2 TRBJ2-5 few
CSADRTSGGNEQFF TGCAGTGCTGACCGGACTAGCGGGGGGAATGAGCAGTTCTTC TRBV20-1 TRBD2 TRBJ2-1 few